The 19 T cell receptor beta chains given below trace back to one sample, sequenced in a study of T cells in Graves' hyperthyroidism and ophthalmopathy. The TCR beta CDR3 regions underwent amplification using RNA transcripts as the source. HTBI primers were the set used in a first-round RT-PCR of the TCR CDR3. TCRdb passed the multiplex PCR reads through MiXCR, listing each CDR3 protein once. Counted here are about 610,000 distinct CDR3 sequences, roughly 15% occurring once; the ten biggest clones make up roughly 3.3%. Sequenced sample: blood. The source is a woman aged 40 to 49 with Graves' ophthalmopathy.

The CDR3 DNA follows: TGCGCCAGCAGCTTGGGGGGCGCCGGGGGGGCAGGCTACGAGCAGTACTTC. Translating gives CASSLGGAGGAGYEQYF. This chain links TRBV5-1 with TRBJ2-7; the match to TRBD2 covers 8 bases. The V gene end was trimmed by 0 bases and the J gene end by 3 bases; junction bases not matched to a gene: 11. The CDR3 covers 17 residues. Germline CDR1 and CDR2: SGHRS and YFSETQ. Full variable domain (rest looked up from reference TRBV5-1 and TRBJ2-7): KAGVTQTPRYLIKTRGQQVTLSCSPISGHRSVSWYQQTPGQGLQFLFEYFSETQRNKGNFPGRFSGRQFSNSRSEMNVSTLELGDSALYLCASSLGGAGGAGYEQYFGPGTRLTVT.

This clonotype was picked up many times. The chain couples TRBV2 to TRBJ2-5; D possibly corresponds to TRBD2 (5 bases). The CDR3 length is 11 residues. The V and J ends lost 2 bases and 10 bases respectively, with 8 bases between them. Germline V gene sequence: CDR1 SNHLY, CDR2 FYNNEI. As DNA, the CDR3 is TGTGCCAGCAGTGAATTGGGGAGCCAGTACTTC. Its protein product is CASSELGSQYF.

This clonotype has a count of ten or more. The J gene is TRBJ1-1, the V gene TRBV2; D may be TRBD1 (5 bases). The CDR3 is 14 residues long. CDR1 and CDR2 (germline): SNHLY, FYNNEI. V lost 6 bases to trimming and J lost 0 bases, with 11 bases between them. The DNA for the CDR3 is TGTGCCAGCAGGGACGGGACGGTGAACACTGAAGCTTTCTTT. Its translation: CASRDGTVNTEAFF.

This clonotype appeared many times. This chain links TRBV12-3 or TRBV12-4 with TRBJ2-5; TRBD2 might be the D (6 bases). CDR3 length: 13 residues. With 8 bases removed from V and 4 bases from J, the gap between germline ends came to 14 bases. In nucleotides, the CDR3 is TGTGCCAGCCCAGGAGGGGCGAGAGAGACCCAGTACTTC. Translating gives CASPGGARETQYF.

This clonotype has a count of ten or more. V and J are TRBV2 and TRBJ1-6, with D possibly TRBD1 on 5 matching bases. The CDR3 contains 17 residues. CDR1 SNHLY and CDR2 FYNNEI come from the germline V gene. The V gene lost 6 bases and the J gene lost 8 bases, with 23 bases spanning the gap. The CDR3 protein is CASRAGRILYGDSPLHF. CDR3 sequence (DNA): TGTGCCAGCAGGGCGGGACGGATATTGTATGGTGATTCACCCCTCCACTTT.

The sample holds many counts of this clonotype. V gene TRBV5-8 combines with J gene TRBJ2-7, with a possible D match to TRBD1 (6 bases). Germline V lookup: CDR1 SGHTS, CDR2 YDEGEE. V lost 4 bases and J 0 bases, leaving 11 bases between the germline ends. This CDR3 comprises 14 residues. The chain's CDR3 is CASSLRGDSYEQYF. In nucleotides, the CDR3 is TGTGCCAGCAGCCTCAGGGGCGACTCCTACGAGCAGTACTTC.

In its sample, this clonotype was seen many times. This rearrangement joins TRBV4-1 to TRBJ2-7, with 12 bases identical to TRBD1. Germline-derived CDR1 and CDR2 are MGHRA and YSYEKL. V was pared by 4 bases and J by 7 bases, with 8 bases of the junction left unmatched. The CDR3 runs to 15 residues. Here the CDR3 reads CASSRPGQGAGEQYF. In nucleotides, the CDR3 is TGCGCCAGCAGCCGACCGGGACAGGGGGCGGGGGAGCAGTACTTC.

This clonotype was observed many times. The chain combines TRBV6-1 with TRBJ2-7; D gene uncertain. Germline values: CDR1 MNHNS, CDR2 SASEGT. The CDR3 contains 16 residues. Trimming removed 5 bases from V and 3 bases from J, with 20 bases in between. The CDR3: CASSRIPRGVGYEQYF. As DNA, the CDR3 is TGTGCCAGCAGTCGAATACCTCGTGGGGTCGGCTACGAGCAGTACTTC.

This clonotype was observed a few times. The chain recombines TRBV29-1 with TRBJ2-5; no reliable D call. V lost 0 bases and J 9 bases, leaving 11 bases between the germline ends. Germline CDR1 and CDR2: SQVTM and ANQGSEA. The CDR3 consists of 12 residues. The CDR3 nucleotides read TGCAGCGTTGAAGATCCCCCATGGGCCCAGTACTTC. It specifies CSVEDPPWAQYF.

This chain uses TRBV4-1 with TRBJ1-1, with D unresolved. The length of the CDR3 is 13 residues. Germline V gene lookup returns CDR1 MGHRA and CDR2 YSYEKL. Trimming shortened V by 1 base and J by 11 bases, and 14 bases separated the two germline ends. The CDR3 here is CASSQGYLGEAFF. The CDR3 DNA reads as TGCGCCAGCAGCCAAGGATATCTCGGGGAGGCTTTCTTT.

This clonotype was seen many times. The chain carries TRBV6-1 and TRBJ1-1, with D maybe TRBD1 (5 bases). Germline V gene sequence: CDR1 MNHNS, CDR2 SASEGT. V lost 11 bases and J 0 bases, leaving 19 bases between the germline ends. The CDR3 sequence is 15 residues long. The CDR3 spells CAGGGVWSLNTEAFF. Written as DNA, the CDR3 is TGTGCCGGGGGGGGAGTTTGGAGCCTGAACACTGAAGCTTTCTTT.

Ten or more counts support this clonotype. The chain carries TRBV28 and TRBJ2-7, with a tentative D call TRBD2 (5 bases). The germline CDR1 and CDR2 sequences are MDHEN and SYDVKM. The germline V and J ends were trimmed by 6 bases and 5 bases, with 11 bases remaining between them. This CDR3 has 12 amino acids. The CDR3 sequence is CASSRGGNEQYF. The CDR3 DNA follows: TGTGCCAGCAGCAGAGGAGGAAACGAGCAGTACTTC. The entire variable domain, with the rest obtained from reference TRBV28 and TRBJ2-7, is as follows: DVKVTQSSRYLVKRTGEKVFLECVQDMDHENMFWYRQDPGLGLRLIYFSYDVKMKEKGDIPEGYSVSREKKERFSLILESASTNQTSMYLCASSRGGNEQYFGPGTRLTVT.

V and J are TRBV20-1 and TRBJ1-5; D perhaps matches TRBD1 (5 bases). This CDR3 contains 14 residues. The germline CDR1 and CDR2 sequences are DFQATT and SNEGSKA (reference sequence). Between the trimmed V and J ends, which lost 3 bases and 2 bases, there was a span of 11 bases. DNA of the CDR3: TGCAGTGCTAGGAGGGGTGGAGGCAATCAGCCCCAGCATTTT. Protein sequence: CSARRGGGNQPQHF.

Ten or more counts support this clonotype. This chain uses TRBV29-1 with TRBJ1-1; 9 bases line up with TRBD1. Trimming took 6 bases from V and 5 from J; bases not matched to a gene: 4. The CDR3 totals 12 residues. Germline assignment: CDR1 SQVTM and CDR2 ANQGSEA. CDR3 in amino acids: CSVRTGDTEAFF. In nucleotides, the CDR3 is TGCAGCGTAAGGACAGGGGATACTGAAGCTTTCTTT.

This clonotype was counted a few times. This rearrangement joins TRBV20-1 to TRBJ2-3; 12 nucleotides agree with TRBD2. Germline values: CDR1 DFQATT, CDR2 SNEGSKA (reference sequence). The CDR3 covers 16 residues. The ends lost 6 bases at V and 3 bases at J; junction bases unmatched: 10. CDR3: CSAPPASGRVTDTQYF. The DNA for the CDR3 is TGCAGTGCCCCACCCGCTAGCGGGAGGGTGACAGATACGCAGTATTTT.

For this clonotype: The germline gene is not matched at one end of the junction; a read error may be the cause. As DNA, the CDR3 is TGCAGTGCTAGATACGAGGTCAGATCTGAAACTTTCTTT. The encoded protein is CSARYEVRSETFF. This chain connects TRBV20-1 to TRBJ1-1; D is uncertain. This CDR3 is built from 13 residues. Per germline, CDR1 DFQATT and CDR2 SNEGSKA (reference sequence).

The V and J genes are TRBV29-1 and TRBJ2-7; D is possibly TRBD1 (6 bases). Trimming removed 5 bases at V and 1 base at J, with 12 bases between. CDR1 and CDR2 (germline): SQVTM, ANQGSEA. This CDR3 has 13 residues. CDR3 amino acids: CSVLATGSYEQYF. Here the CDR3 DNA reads TGCAGCGTTCTGGCAACAGGGTCCTACGAGCAGTACTTC.

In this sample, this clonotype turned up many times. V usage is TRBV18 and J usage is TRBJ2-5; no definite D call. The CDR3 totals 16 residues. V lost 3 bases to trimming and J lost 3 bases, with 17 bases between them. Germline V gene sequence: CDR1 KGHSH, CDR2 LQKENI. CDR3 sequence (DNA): TGTGCCAGCTCACCCCAGCGTAGGGTGGGTGAAGAGACCCAGTACTTC. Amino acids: CASSPQRRVGEETQYF.

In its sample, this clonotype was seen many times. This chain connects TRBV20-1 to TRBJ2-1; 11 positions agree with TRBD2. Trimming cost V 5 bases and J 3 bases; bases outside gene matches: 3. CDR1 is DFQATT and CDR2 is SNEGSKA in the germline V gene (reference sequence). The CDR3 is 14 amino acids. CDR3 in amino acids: CSAWGLAVYNEQFF. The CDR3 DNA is TGCAGTGCTTGGGGACTAGCGGTCTACAATGAGCAGTTCTTC.